These 17 T cell receptor beta chains came from one sample sequenced in a study of blood T cell repertoires in COVID-19. Assay used: immunoSEQ multiplex PCR; TCRdb lists only in-frame clones, some missing. Of tens of thousands of clones in the sample, 84% were seen once. The sequenced sample consisted of peripheral blood. The receptor source for this set is a man aged 55 to 70 with COVID-19, enrolled during active disease.

This clone was detected a few times. The chain carries TRBV29-1 and TRBJ2-3; 9 bases are a match to TRBD2. The CDR3 has 15 residues. Unmatched junction bases numbered 13, after V lost 8 bases and J lost 4 bases. In germline, CDR1 is SQVTM, CDR2 ANQGSEA. The CDR3 region is CSYTLLAGRADTQYF. Written as DNA, the CDR3 is TGCAGCTATACATTGCTAGCGGGAAGGGCAGATACGCAGTATTTT.

The J gene is TRBJ2-1, the V gene TRBV9; 10 positions agree with TRBD2. V shed 3 bases and J 7 bases; nucleotides not matched to a gene: 7. This CDR3 contains 15 residues. The V gene's germline CDR1 is SGDLS and CDR2 YYNGEE. CDR3 nucleotides: TGTGCCAGCAGCGCCAGCGGGAGGGCCTCGAATGAGCAGTTCTTC. Protein sequence: CASSASGRASNEQFF.

J is TRBJ1-2 and V is TRBV3-1 (or the pseudogene TRBV3-2); D remains unclear. Between the trimmed V and J ends, which lost 2 bases and 5 bases, there was a span of 18 bases. The CDR3 covers 16 residues. Germline-derived CDR1 and CDR2 are LGHDT and YNNKEL (reference sequence). The CDR3 DNA reads TGTGCCAGCAGCCAAATGACGGGTTTCGGCCAGTATGGCTACACCTTC. Residues: CASSQMTGFGQYGYTF.

V and J are TRBV28 and TRBJ1-4; the D is unclear. V was pared by 3 bases and J by 3 bases, with 8 bases between. CDR1 MDHEN and CDR2 SYDVKM come from the germline V gene. The CDR3 loop spans 14 amino acids. The chain's CDR3 is CASSLSGPNEKLFF. The CDR3 region has the DNA TGTGCCAGCAGTTTGTCAGGTCCTAATGAAAAACTGTTTTTT.

The V and J genes are TRBV2 and TRBJ2-6, with TRBD1 matching 7 bases. Unmatched junction bases numbered 10, after V lost 10 bases and J lost 4 bases. CDR3 size: 15 residues. The germline CDR1 and CDR2 sequences are SNHLY and FYNNEI. DNA of the CDR3: TGTGCCACCGGACAGGAAGCTCTGGGGGCCAACGTCCTGACTTTC. Its protein product is CATGQEALGANVLTF.

The table lists this clone with a few counts. This rearrangement joins TRBV7-3 to TRBJ1-5; no reliable D call. Germline CDR1 SGHTA, CDR2 FQGTGA. The CDR3 has 13 amino acids. Trimming cost V 2 bases and J 6 bases, with 8 bases left between them. The CDR3 protein is CASSLESGQPQHF. The CDR3 DNA is TGTGCCAGCAGCTTAGAATCGGGTCAGCCCCAGCATTTT.

The CDR3 protein is CASSLVSHSSVYEQFF. CDR3 bases: TGTGCCAGCAGCTTAGTATCCCATTCTAGCGTCTATGAGCAGTTCTTC. The chain couples TRBV11-2 to TRBJ2-1; possible D gene TRBD2, 6 bases. CDR1 and CDR2 (germline): SGHAT, FQNNGV. CDR3 size: 16 residues. The V end lost 1 base, the J end lost 8 bases, and 18 bases lay between the germline ends.

The chain is built from TRBV18 and TRBJ2-1, with TRBD2 matching over 7 bases. This CDR3 spans 15 amino acids. CDR1 and CDR2 from the germline V gene are KGHSH and LQKENI. The V and J ends lost 6 bases and 2 bases, in that order; junction bases with no gene match: 7. As DNA, the CDR3 is TGTGCCAGCTCTGTGGGGGAGGGCCCCTACAATGAGCAGTTCTTC. Encoded protein: CASSVGEGPYNEQFF.

The CDR3 bases are TGCAGCGCTCGGTCTCGGAATTCACCCCTCCACTTT. This codes for CSARSRNSPLHF. The genes are TRBV29-1 and TRBJ1-6; D uncertain. The CDR3 runs to 12 residues. With 7 bases removed from V and 7 bases from J, the gap between germline ends came to 11 bases. Germline V CDR1 and CDR2: SQVTM, ANQGSEA.

This chain links TRBV3-1 (or the pseudogene TRBV3-2) with TRBJ1-6, with D tentatively TRBD1 (5 bases). Looked up from germline, CDR1 is LGHDT and CDR2 is YNNKEL (reference sequence). The V end lost 7 bases, the J end lost 7 bases, and 14 bases lay between the germline ends. This CDR3 has 14 amino acids. The CDR3 here is CASTPGQGNSPLHF. As DNA, the CDR3 is TGTGCCAGCACCCCGGGCCAGGGAAATTCACCCCTCCACTTT.

The rearrangement links TRBV5-1 to TRBJ2-3, with TRBD2 matching 8 bases. This CDR3 region has 16 residues. V gave up 5 bases and J gave up 1 base; unmatched junction bases: 9. Germline V gives CDR1 SGHRS, CDR2 YFSETQ. CDR3 coding DNA: TGCGCCAGCAGGGTTTACCGGGGGGGCGGCACAGATACGCAGTATTTT. Its protein product is CASRVYRGGGTDTQYF.

The chain combines TRBV2 with TRBJ1-4; tentatively, D is TRBD1 (6 bases). Germline-derived CDR1 and CDR2 are SNHLY and FYNNEI. V was trimmed by 6 bases and J by 7 bases, leaving 15 bases between them. The CDR3 totals 14 residues. Written as DNA, the CDR3 is TGTGCCAGCAGGCCCGGGACAACGAGTGAAAAACTGTTTTTT. Translation: CASRPGTTSEKLFF. The full variable domain, rest sourced from reference TRBV2 and TRBJ1-4, is EPEVTQTPSHQVTQMGQEVILRCVPISNHLYFYWYRQILGQKVEFLVSFYNNEISEKSEIFDDQFSVERPDGSNFTLKIRSTKLEDSAMYFCASRPGTTSEKLFFGSGTQLSVL.

The rearrangement links TRBV6-2 or TRBV6-3 to TRBJ1-2; D perhaps matches TRBD1 (6 bases). The CDR3 sequence is 16 residues long. Germline V gene lookup returns CDR1 MNHEY and CDR2 SVGEGT. V was cut by 2 bases and J by 2 bases, with 15 bases left in between. The CDR3 region has the DNA TGTGCCAGCAGTTACCACCACAGGGTTAGAAACTATGGCTACACCTTC. This translates into CASSYHHRVRNYGYTF.

The V call is TRBV25-1, the J call TRBJ1-4; TRBD1 might be the D (5 bases). Germline V gene lookup returns CDR1 MGHDK and CDR2 SYGVNS. This CDR3 has 14 amino acids. The CDR3 nucleotides read TGTGCGAACAGACGCCAGGGCGGCGATGAAAAACTGTTTTTT. Translated: CANRRQGGDEKLFF. The full variable domain, rest sourced from reference TRBV25-1 and TRBJ1-4, is EADIYQTPRYLVIGTGKKITLECSQTMGHDKMYWYQQDPGMELHLIHYSYGVNSTEKGDLSSESTVSRIRTEHFPLTLESARPSHTSQYLCANRRQGGDEKLFFGSGTQLSVL.

J is TRBJ2-7 and V is TRBV5-1, with TRBD2 matching over 10 bases. Germline CDR1 is SGHRS and CDR2 is YFSETQ. Trimming cost V 1 base and J 0 bases; bases outside gene matches: 1. The CDR3 runs to 15 residues. CDR3 sequence reads: CASSLSSGGSYEQYF. The CDR3 DNA reads as TGCGCCAGCAGCTTGTCTAGCGGGGGCTCCTACGAGCAGTACTTC.

This clone was detected only once. The chain is built from TRBV11-2 and TRBJ1-2; D is perhaps TRBD1 (6 bases). Trimming shortened V by 4 bases and J by 2 bases, and 20 bases separated the two germline ends. Germline V lookup: CDR1 SGHAT, CDR2 FQNNGV. The CDR3 has 17 amino acids. DNA for the CDR3: TGTGCCAGCAGCTCTATCAAAGGTTACAGGGCAAACTATGGCTACACCTTC. It translates to CASSSIKGYRANYGYTF.

CDR3 sequence reads: CSVEGTTGGNTIYF. In nucleotides, the CDR3 is TGCAGCGTTGAAGGCACGACAGGAGGAAACACCATATATTTT. The chain couples TRBV29-1 to TRBJ1-3, with D tentatively TRBD1 (6 bases). Germline loops: CDR1 SQVTM, CDR2 ANQGSEA. Trimming took off 1 base at V and 4 bases at J, with 11 bases between the two ends. The CDR3 sequence is 14 residues long.